This TCR beta chain was recovered during a study of blood T cell repertoires in COVID-19. Study at large: The samples span acute and convalescent COVID-19 from the United States, Italy and Spain. The analysed material was cDNA or gDNA that came from T cells, B-cell-depleted T cells, or PBMCs.

In the original analysis: Estimates of nucleated cell counts were drawn from the amplification of reference gene primers. Data came from immunoSEQ multiplex PCR; TCRdb stores just in-frame clones and leaves some out. V, J and clone size are those of that table, while D and trimming were read from the DNA. The sample includes about 140,000 clones, 60% to 85% of them seen just once. The CDR3 runs to 15 residues. Germline-derived CDR1 and CDR2 are ENHRY and SYGVKD. Trimming took off 11 bases at V and 4 bases at J, with 24 bases between the two ends. This rearrangement joins TRBV10-3 to TRBJ2-7; no firm D call. The sequence was obtained from a woman aged 60-75 years with acute or convalescent COVID-19. Sequenced input: peripheral blood. The CDR3 DNA is TGTGCCGTTATGTCCGTTCTAGGATTTGGGTACGAGCAGTACTTC. Encoded protein: CAVMSVLGFGYEQYF.